This is a list of T cell receptor beta chains from one sample in a study of cytomegalovirus exposure and HLA in healthy donors. Produced via immunoSEQ multiplex PCR; TCRdb's table is partial and in-frame only. The sample comprises some 120,000 clones, more than 60% of which are singletons, and approximately 13% rests with the top ten. Sequenced input: PBMCs. The source of these receptors is a woman aged 60-70 years in good health and CMV-seropositive. Each CDR3 is given with its conserved first and last residue. The order of the fields is J gene, V gene, clone size, D gene, CDR3 DNA, CDR3 protein. A D gene is named only where the DNA matches it firmly. Not all rows give a size; the values are once, few, many and, for expanded clones, a class.

TRBJ1-4	TRBV7-2	NA	TRBD1	TGTGCCAGCAGCCCCGACAGGGGTAATGAAAAACTGTTTTTT	CASSPDRGNEKLFF
TRBJ1-5	TRBV7-9	NA	TRBD1	TGTGCCAGCAGCCAATATCGTGGACAGGGGATTTATAGCAATCAGCCCCAGCATTTT	CASSQYRGQGIYSNQPQHF
TRBJ2-3	TRBV18	NA	NA	TGTGCCAGCTCACCACGGCAGGGCGCAGATACGCAGTATTTT	CASSPRQGADTQYF
TRBJ2-5	TRBV18	few	TRBD2	TGTGCCAGCTCACCACTACCCCGGGGGGGCGTGGAGACCCAGTACTTC	CASSPLPRGGVETQYF
TRBJ2-1	TRBV7-2	NA	TRBD1	TGTGCCAGCAGCTTAGGGGGCCAGGGGGCTTATGAGCAGTTCTTC	CASSLGGQGAYEQFF
TRBJ2-1	TRBV9	NA	TRBD2	TGTGCCAGCAGCGTAGGCGGGAGGGCCCACGGTGAGCAGTTCTTC	CASSVGGRAHGEQFF
TRBJ2-3	TRBV2	NA	NA	TGTGCCAGCAGTGAAAATGGCGGGGGCACAGATACGCAGTATTTT	CASSENGGGTDTQYF
TRBJ2-4	TRBV4-2	few	TRBD2	TGTGCCAGCAGCCAAGACCCTCCTAGCGGGTCTAAAAACATTCAGTACTTC	CASSQDPPSGSKNIQYF
TRBJ2-7	TRBV6-5	NA	TRBD2	TGTGCCAGCAGTCAAGGGCTAGCGGGGACCTACGAGCAGTACTTC	CASSQGLAGTYEQYF
TRBJ2-5	TRBV6-5	NA	TRBD1	TGTGCCAGCAGCCCGGGACAGAAAAACCAAGAGACCCAGTACTTC	CASSPGQKNQETQYF
TRBJ2-2	TRBV6-6	NA	TRBD1	TGTGCCAGCCGCAACAGGGGCTCGCCCGGGGAGCTGTTTTTT	CASRNRGSPGELFF
TRBJ2-5	TRBV5-1	NA	TRBD1	TGCGCCAGCAGCTTGGGGGGCAGGGGGCCGGGAGAGACCCAGTACTTC	CASSLGGRGPGETQYF
TRBJ2-5	TRBV4-2	NA	NA	TGTGCCAGCAGCTTGAGAAGGAGCCAAGAGACCCAGTACTTC	CASSLRRSQETQYF
TRBJ1-3	TRBV6-5	NA	NA	TGTGCCAGCAGTTACTTGGGGCGCGTCGGAAACACCATATATTTT	CASSYLGRVGNTIYF
TRBJ1-2	TRBV2	few	NA	TGTGCCAGCAAGGGGGGGGCGATCCCCTATGGCTACACCTTC	CASKGGAIPYGYTF
TRBJ1-2	TRBV29-1	NA	NA	TGCAGCGTTGAAGATCCGGGGGGGGATGGCTACACCTTC	CSVEDPGGDGYTF
TRBJ2-6	TRBV30	NA	TRBD1	TGTGCCTGGATAGGTCAGCAGGGGGATTACTCTGGGGCCAACGTCCTGACTTTC	CAWIGQQGDYSGANVLTF
TRBJ2-3	TRBV4-3	NA	NA	TGCGCCAGCAGCCAAGAATTCCAGGGTCCTAGCACAGATACGCAGTATTTT	CASSQEFQGPSTDTQYF
TRBJ1-5	TRBV19	NA	TRBD1	TGTGCCAGTAGTATAGACAGGGGGCTGGGTCAGCCCCAGCATTTT	CASSIDRGLGQPQHF
TRBJ2-7	TRBV4-3	NA	TRBD2	TGCGCCAGCAGCCAGGCTCTAGCGGTCTCCTACGAGCAGTACTTC	CASSQALAVSYEQYF
TRBJ1-5	TRBV19	NA	TRBD1	TGTGCCAGTAGTATAGGTCGTACGGCAGGGGGCTTAGGTCAGCCCCAGCATTTT	CASSIGRTAGGLGQPQHF
TRBJ2-5	TRBV5-6	NA	TRBD2	TGTGCCAGCAGCTTGGGGGTCGGGGGGCAAGAGACCCAGTACTTC	CASSLGVGGQETQYF
TRBJ1-1	TRBV29-1	NA	NA	TGCAGCGTTCGGGGGATCGGGGTCTCTGAAGCTTTCTTT	CSVRGIGVSEAFF
TRBJ1-3	TRBV2	NA	NA	TGTGCCAGTACACAGGGACCTGGAAACACCATATATTTT	CASTQGPGNTIYF
TRBJ1-2	TRBV9	NA	NA	TGTGCCAGCAGCGCCTTGAATAGCAACTATGGCTACACCTTC	CASSALNSNYGYTF
TRBJ2-7	TRBV14	NA	TRBD2	TGTGCCAGCAGCCAAGAGAGGGGAAGCGGGATCTACGAGCAGTACTTC	CASSQERGSGIYEQYF
TRBJ2-3	TRBV5-4	once	NA	TGTGCCAGCAGCCCGGGGAGACTAGTCTCCACAGATACGCAGTATTTT	CASSPGRLVSTDTQYF
TRBJ2-3	TRBV13	NA	TRBD2	TGTGCCAGCAGCCCCGGGACTAGCGTTGTAGATACGCAGTATTTT	CASSPGTSVVDTQYF
TRBJ2-2	TRBV19	few	NA	TGTGCCAGTAGTATCCAGGCAAACACCGGGGAGCTGTTTTTT	CASSIQANTGELFF
TRBJ2-4	TRBV30	NA	NA	TGTGCCTCCAGCTGGGAGGGGGTGCCCTTAGCCAAAAACATTCAGTACTTC	CASSWEGVPLAKNIQYF
TRBJ2-3	TRBV7-9	NA	NA	TGTGCCAGCAGCCCAAGGGGCGCAAGCACAGATACGCAGTATTTT	CASSPRGASTDTQYF
TRBJ2-7	TRBV27	NA	NA	TGTGCCAGCAGCCCGGGAGGACAGTCGTCCTACGAGCAGTACTTC	CASSPGGQSSYEQYF
TRBJ1-5	TRBV30	NA	NA	TGTGCCTGGAGAAAGAAGGGAGCTAGCAATCAGCCCCAGCATTTT	CAWRKKGASNQPQHF
TRBJ1-2	TRBV7-8	NA	TRBD1	TGTGCCAGCAGCTTGAGTACACAGGGGTATACTAACTATGGCTACACCTTC	CASSLSTQGYTNYGYTF
TRBJ2-1	TRBV18	NA	TRBD2	TGTGCCAGCTCACCACCTAGCGGGAGAACAAACCGGAGGGAGCAGTTCTTC	CASSPPSGRTNRREQFF